This section outlines one TCR beta chain sequence together with its context. Its target is not known. Germline V lookup: CDR1 SGHRS, CDR2 YFSETQ. V lost 0 bases, J lost 4 bases, and 10 bases lay in between. This CDR3 has 15 amino acids. TCRdb itself ran the 5' RACE reads through MiXCR, one entry per CDR3 protein. This table has 300,000 to 350,000 distinct CDR3 sequences, approximately 15% appearing once. The data stem from a study of T-cell memory formation after mild COVID-19. Study conclusions and caveats: The second-wave clones peaking on day 37 were not confirmed as SARS-CoV-2-specific.

This receptor was obtained from a man aged 18 to 30 who had mild COVID-19 (a few samples of this study predate the infection). Cell type and time point are not known. The chain combines TRBV5-1 with TRBJ2-2; tentative D call: TRBD1 (6 bases). The sample comprised PBMCs or a T cell subset sorted from them (not recorded which). Here the CDR3 DNA reads TGCGCCAGCAGCTTGGACAGGGTTATCACCGGGGAGCTGTTTTTT. Translation: CASSLDRVITGELFF.